One and the same sample provided the 8 T cell receptor beta chains below, sequenced in a study of blood T cell repertoires in COVID-19. Here immunoSEQ multiplex PCR was the method, and the copy in TCRdb shows in-frame clones only, minus some. The table records approximately 170,000 clones, about 80% of them present only once. The specimen was peripheral blood. Every receptor here comes from a man aged 65 to 85 with active or convalescent COVID-19.

V usage is TRBV19 and J usage is TRBJ2-2; the D gene is possibly TRBD2 (5 bases). The germline V gene has CDR1 LNHDA and CDR2 SQIVND (reference sequence). The V end was cut by 3 bases, the J end by 2 bases, with 10 bases between. This CDR3 has 15 amino acids. Here the CDR3 DNA reads TGTGCCAGTAGTATGAGGGCGGAAAACACCGGGGAGCTGTTTTTT. It translates to CASSMRAENTGELFF.

This chain connects TRBV4-1 to TRBJ2-6; 7 positions match TRBD1. Germline V gene lookup returns CDR1 MGHRA and CDR2 YSYEKL. V was clipped by 2 bases and J by 0 bases; unmatched bases: 10. The CDR3 contains 19 residues. CDR3 coding DNA: TGCGCCAGCAGCCAACCCGCCCGGGACAGCAGCTCTGGGGCCAACGTCCTGACTTTC. It encodes CASSQPARDSSSGANVLTF.

The chain joins TRBV7-8 to TRBJ1-2; possible D gene TRBD1, 6 bases. The V and J ends lost 6 bases and 8 bases respectively, with 19 bases between them. The CDR3 runs 14 residues. Germline V gene data show CDR1 as SGHVS and CDR2 as FQNEAQ. CDR3 coding DNA: TGTGCCAGCAGTTCGGGACAAGGCGTTTTGGGCTACACCTTC. Translation: CASSSGQGVLGYTF.

The chain recombines TRBV11-2 with TRBJ2-7, with 9 bases that match TRBD2. Germline V gene sequence: CDR1 SGHAT, CDR2 FQNNGV. V shed 5 bases and J 9 bases; nucleotides not matched to a gene: 8. The CDR3 length is 13 residues. CDR3 in amino acids: CASSPSGAPRQYF. The CDR3, as DNA: TGTGCCAGCAGCCCTAGCGGGGCACCCCGGCAGTACTTC.

The chain has TRBV6-5 and TRBJ2-3, with 7 bases matching TRBD1. Germline-derived CDR1 and CDR2 are MNHEY and SVGAGI. V lost 6 bases to trimming and J lost 0 bases; unmatched junction nucleotides: 6. This CDR3 region has 15 residues. The CDR3 nucleotides read TGTGCCAGCAGGCGGAACAGGGGTAGCACAGATACGCAGTATTTT. Residues: CASRRNRGSTDTQYF.

The rearrangement links TRBV6-1 to TRBJ2-5; D might be TRBD2 (6 bases). The CDR3 covers 15 residues. Per the germline V gene, CDR1 is MNHNS and CDR2 is SASEGT. Trimming cost V 3 bases and J 5 bases, with 16 bases left between them. Written as DNA, the CDR3 is TGTGCCAGCAGTGAGTGGGGACTCCTCCAGGAGACCCAGTACTTC. It is translated as CASSEWGLLQETQYF.

J is TRBJ1-2 and V is TRBV19; TRBD1 matches 7 bases. The junction had 6 bases not matched to a gene; V was cut back by 4 bases and J by 4 bases. This CDR3 has 14 residues. Looked up from germline, CDR1 is LNHDA and CDR2 is SQIVND (reference sequence). The CDR3 spells CASSNPGGSYGYTF. The CDR3 DNA follows: TGTGCCAGTAGTAATCCAGGGGGGAGCTATGGCTACACCTTC. The entire variable domain, with the rest obtained from reference TRBV19 and TRBJ1-2, is as follows: DGGITQSPKYLFRKEGQNVTLSCEQNLNHDAMYWYRQDPGQGLRLIYYSQIVNDFQKGDIAEGYSVSREKKESFPLTVTSAQKNPTAFYLCASSNPGGSYGYTFGSGTRLTVV.

This chain connects TRBV11-2 to TRBJ1-2; D is perhaps TRBD1 (6 bases). The V gene's germline CDR1 is SGHAT and CDR2 FQNNGV. This CDR3 is built from 14 residues. V was clipped by 5 bases and J by 4 bases, with 14 bases between them. DNA for the CDR3: TGTGCCAGCAGCCCGACACAGGGTGTCTATGGCTACACCTTC. Translation: CASSPTQGVYGYTF.